This record looks at one T cell receptor beta chain sequence and its context. Its target is unknown. Joint extraction of RNA and DNA used about 17-33 mg of bulk tissue that was unsorted. The authors sampled five separate regions per tumor. These data come from a study of tumor-infiltrating lymphocytes in primary liver carcinoma. Study-wide results and caveats: The study found a significantly higher top-250-clone fraction in tumors than in blood (p = 0.039).

The V and J ends lost 9 bases and 6 bases respectively, with 20 bases between them. This CDR3 comprises 14 residues. Germline loops: CDR1 PRHDT, CDR2 FYEKMQ (reference sequence). Starting from 500 ng of total RNA, TCR beta cDNA was produced with a primer in the constant region. Sequencing libraries for TCR beta derived from three nested multiplex PCR rounds that used slightly modified ARM-PCR. Researchers ran the first two PCR rounds for ten to eleven cycles each with TRBV1-TRBV30 forward primers and a C-beta reverse primer. TCRdb reprocessed the multiplex PCR reads via MiXCR and lists one record per CDR3 protein. The profile shows about 20,000 distinct CDR3 sequences, roughly 80% of them singletons.

The V gene is TRBV13, the J gene TRBJ1-2, with D unclear. Sequenced: liver tumor tissue from sampling region 4. Sample subset: tumor region T4, right-lateral pole. The source is a woman in her thirties with primary liver carcinoma and hepatitis B virus infection. This CDR3 reads CASSTFWTAHGYTF. DNA of the CDR3: TGTGCCAGTAGTACATTTTGGACTGCACATGGCTACACCTTC.